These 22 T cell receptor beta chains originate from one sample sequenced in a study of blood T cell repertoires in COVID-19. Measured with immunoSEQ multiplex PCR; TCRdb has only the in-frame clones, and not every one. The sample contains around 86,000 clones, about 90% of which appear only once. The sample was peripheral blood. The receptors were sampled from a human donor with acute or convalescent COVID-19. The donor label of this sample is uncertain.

The CDR3 protein is CASSTFEIAGETYQETQYF. CDR3 DNA sequence: TGTGCCAGCAGCACCTTCGAAATAGCGGGGGAGACGTACCAAGAGACCCAGTACTTC. The rearrangement links TRBV7-7 to TRBJ2-5; 9 bases match TRBD2. V lost 5 bases, J lost 0 bases, and 16 bases stayed unmatched. This CDR3 spans 19 amino acids. CDR1 and CDR2 (germline): SSHAT, FNYEAQ (reference sequence).

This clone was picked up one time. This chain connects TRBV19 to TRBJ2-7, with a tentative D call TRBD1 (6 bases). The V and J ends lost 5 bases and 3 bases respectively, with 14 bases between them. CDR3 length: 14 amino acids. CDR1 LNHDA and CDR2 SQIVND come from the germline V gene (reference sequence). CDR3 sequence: CASSHRGQNYEQYF. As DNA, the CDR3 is TGTGCCAGTAGTCACCGGGGACAAAACTACGAGCAGTACTTC.

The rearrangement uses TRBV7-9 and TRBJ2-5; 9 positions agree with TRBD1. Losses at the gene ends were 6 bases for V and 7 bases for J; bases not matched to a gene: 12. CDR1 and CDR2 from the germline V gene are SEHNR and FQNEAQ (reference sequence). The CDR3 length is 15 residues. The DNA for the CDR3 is TGTGCCAGCAGTTCCCGACAGGGGGTTCTTCCGACCCAGTACTTC. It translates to CASSSRQGVLPTQYF.

CDR3 DNA: TGTGCCAGCAAGGAGGTAGCGGGGACCGGGGAGCTGTTTTTT. Amino acid sequence: CASKEVAGTGELFF. The chain has TRBV6-5 and TRBJ2-2; 8 positions agree with TRBD2. V was pared by 7 bases and J by 5 bases, with 6 bases of the junction left unmatched. From germline, CDR1 is MNHEY and CDR2 SVGAGI. The length of the CDR3 is 14 residues.

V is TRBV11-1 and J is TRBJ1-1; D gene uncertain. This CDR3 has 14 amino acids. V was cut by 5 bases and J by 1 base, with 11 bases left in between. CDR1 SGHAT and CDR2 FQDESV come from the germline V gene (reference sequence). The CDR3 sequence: CASSLDEGNTEAFF. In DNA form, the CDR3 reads TGTGCCAGCAGCCTCGATGAGGGGAACACTGAAGCTTTCTTT.

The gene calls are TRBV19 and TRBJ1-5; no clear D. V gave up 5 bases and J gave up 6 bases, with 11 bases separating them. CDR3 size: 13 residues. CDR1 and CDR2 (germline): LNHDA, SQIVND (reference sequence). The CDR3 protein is CASSLRAIQPQHF. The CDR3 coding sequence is TGTGCCAGTAGTTTGAGGGCTATTCAGCCCCAGCATTTT.

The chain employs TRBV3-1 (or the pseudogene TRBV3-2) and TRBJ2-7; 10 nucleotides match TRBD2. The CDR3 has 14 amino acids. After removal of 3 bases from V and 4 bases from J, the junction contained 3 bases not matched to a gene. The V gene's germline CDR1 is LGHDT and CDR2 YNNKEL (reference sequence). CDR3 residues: CASSQLGLAYEQYF. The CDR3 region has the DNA TGTGCCAGCAGCCAGCTGGGACTAGCGTACGAGCAGTACTTC.

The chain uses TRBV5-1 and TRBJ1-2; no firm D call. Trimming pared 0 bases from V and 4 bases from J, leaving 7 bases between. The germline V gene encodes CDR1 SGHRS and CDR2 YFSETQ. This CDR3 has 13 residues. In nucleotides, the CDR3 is TGCGCCAGCAGCTTGGTTGAGGCCTATGGCTACACCTTC. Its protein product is CASSLVEAYGYTF.

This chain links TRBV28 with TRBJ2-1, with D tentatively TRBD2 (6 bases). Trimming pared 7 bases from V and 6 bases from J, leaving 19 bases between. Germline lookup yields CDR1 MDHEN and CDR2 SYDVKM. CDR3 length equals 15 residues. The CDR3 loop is CASTPGAAGGNEQFF. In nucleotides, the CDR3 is TGTGCCAGCACCCCCGGCGCGGCCGGGGGCAATGAGCAGTTCTTC. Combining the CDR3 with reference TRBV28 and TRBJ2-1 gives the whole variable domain DVKVTQSSRYLVKRTGEKVFLECVQDMDHENMFWYRQDPGLGLRLIYFSYDVKMKEKGDIPEGYSVSREKKERFSLILESASTNQTSMYLCASTPGAAGGNEQFFGPGTRLTVL.

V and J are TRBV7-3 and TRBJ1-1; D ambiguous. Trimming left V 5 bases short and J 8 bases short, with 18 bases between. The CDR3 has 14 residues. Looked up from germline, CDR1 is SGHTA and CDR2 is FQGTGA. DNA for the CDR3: TGTGCCAGCAGCAGAACCCCGGTTGTCGGGGAAGCTTTCTTT. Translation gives CASSRTPVVGEAFF.

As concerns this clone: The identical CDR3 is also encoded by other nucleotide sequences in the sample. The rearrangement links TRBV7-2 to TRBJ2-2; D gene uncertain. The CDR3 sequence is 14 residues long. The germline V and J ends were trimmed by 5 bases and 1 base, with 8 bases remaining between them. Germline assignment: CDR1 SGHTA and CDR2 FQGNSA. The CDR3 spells CASSATGNTGELFF. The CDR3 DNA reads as TGTGCCAGCAGCGCGACGGGGAACACCGGGGAGCTGTTTTTT.

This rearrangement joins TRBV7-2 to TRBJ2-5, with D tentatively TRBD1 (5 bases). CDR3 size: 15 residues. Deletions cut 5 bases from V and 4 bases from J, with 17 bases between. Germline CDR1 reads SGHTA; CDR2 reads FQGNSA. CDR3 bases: TGTGCCAGCAGCACCCGACAGACCCCTGGAGAGACCCAGTACTTC. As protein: CASSTRQTPGETQYF. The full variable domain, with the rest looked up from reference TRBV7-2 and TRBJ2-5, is GAGVSQSPSNKVTEKGKDVELRCDPISGHTALYWYRQSLGQGLEFLIYFQGNSAPDKSGLPSDRFSAERTGGSVSTLTIQRTQQEDSAVYLCASSTRQTPGETQYFGPGTRLLVL.

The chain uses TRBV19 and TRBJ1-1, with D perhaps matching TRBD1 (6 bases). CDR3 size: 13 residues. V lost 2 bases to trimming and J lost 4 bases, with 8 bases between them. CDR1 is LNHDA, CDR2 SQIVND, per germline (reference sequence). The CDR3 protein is CASSIRGTTEAFF. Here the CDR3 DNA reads TGTGCCAGTAGTATAAGGGGGACCACTGAAGCTTTCTTT.

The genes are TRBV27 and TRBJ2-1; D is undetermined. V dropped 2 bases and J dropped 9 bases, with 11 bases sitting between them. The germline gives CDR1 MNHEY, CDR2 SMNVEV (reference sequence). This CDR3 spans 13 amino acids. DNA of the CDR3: TGTGCCAGCAGTTTAAGTCTGCGTGGTGAGCAGTTCTTC. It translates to CASSLSLRGEQFF.

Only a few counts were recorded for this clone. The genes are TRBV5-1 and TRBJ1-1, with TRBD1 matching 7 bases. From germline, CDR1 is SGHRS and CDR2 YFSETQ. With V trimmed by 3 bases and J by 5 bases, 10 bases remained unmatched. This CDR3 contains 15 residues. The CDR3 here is CASSSLQGSWTEAFF. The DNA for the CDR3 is TGCGCCAGCAGCTCCCTACAGGGGTCCTGGACTGAAGCTTTCTTT.

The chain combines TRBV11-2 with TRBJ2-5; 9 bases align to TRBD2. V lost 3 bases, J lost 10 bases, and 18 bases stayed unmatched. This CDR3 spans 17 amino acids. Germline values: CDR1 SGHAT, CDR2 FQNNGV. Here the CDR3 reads CASSFGQPGLAVEHQYF. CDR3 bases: TGTGCCAGCAGCTTCGGCCAACCGGGACTAGCTGTGGAACACCAGTACTTC.

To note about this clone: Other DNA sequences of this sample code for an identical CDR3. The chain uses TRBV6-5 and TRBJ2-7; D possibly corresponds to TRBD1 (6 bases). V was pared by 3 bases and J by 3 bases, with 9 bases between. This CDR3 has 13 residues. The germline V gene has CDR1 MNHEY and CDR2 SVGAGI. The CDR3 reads CASSYSRGYEQYF. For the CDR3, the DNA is TGTGCCAGCAGTTATTCCAGGGGCTACGAGCAGTACTTC.

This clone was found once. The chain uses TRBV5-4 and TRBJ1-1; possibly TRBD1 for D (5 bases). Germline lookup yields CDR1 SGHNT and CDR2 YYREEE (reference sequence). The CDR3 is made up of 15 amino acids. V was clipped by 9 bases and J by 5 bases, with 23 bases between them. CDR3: CATTRGVAKGTEAFF. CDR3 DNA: TGTGCCACCACCCGGGGGGTCGCAAAAGGGACTGAAGCTTTCTTT.

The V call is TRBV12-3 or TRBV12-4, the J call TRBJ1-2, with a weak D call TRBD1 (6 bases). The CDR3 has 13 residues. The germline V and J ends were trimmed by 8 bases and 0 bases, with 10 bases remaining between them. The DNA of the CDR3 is TGTGCCAGCGGACAGATTCCTAACTATGGCTACACCTTC. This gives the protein CASGQIPNYGYTF.

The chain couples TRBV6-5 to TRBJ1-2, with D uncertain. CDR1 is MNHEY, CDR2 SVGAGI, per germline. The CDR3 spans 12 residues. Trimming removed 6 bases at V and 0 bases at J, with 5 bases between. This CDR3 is CASRQSNYGYTF. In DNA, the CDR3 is TGTGCCAGCAGGCAGTCTAACTATGGCTACACCTTC.

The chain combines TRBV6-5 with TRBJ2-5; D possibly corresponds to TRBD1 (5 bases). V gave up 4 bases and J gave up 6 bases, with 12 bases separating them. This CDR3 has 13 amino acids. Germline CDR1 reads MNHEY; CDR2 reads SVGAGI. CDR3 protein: CASSSPGLKTQYF. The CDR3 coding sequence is TGTGCCAGCAGTTCCCCAGGGTTAAAGACCCAGTACTTC.

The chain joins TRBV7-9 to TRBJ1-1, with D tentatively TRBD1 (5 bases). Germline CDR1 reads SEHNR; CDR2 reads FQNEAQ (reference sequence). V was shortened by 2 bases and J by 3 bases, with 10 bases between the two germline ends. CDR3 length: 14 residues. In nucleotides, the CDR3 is TGTGCCAGCAGCTTACAGGGTGTTTACACTGAAGCTTTCTTT. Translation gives CASSLQGVYTEAFF.